The clone carrying this T cell receptor beta chain was observed at least ten times. No antigen is known for it. The data originate from a study of metastatic and nonmetastatic thyroid tumors. The wider study: Repertoires from blood and tumor or nodule tissue of malignant and benign thyroid patients were compared.

Every patient underwent thyroid surgery untreated. V shed 4 bases, J shed 4 bases, and the junction held 3 bases outside the gene matches. Germline loops: CDR1 MDHEN, CDR2 SYDVKM. The CDR3 is 14 residues long. Study-level results: A significant increase in TCR beta diversity was reportedly seen in malignant thyroid tumors relative to benign nodules, in blood and tumor.

How the authors handled the data: CDR3 was compared across clinicopathological groups, and the resulting differences were used to build a distant-metastasis classifier for papillary thyroid cancer. TCRdb re-processed the PCR reads through MiXCR. It is TCRdb's table, rather than the study itself, that gives the V and J calls and clone size. The sample holds 15,000 to 20,000 clones, 22% seen once. The material sequenced was tumor tissue. This sequence was found in a male donor with papillary thyroid cancer or a benign thyroid nodule (not recorded which). Some clones in this sample may be carry-over from other donors' samples. The chain is built from TRBV28 and TRBJ2-3; 9 bases line up with TRBD2. The CDR3 DNA sequence: TGTGCCAGCAGTTCTGGACTAGCGTCAGATACGCAGTATTTT. Encoded protein: CASSSGLASDTQYF.